These 2 T cell receptor beta chains came from one sample sequenced in a study of T cells after yellow fever vaccination. Using its own MiXCR run on the 5' RACE reads, TCRdb lists one record per CDR3 protein. The sample has around 340,000 distinct CDR3 sequences, 8.7% seen once. The sample was PBMCs, taken on the day of the first yellow fever vaccination. The receptors derive from a man younger than 35 who received the YFV17D yellow fever vaccine.

V and J are TRBV4-2 and TRBJ2-7; possibly TRBD2 for D (6 bases). The CDR3 is 12 amino acids. Germline assignment: CDR1 LGHNA and CDR2 YNFKEQ. Trimming took off 3 bases at V and 9 bases at J, with 12 bases between the two ends. CDR3 bases: TGTGCCAGCAGCCAGGAGGGGCGGATGCAGTACTTC. It codes for CASSQEGRMQYF.

This sequence joins TRBV7-6 and TRBJ2-5; D remains unclear. Trimming shortened V by 4 bases and J by 7 bases, and 13 bases separated the two germline ends. Per germline, CDR1 SGHVS and CDR2 FNYEAQ. The length of the CDR3 is 13 residues. CDR3 nucleotide sequence: TGTGCCAGCAGCTCCGAGGTGTCGGGGACCCAGTACTTC. Translating gives CASSSEVSGTQYF.